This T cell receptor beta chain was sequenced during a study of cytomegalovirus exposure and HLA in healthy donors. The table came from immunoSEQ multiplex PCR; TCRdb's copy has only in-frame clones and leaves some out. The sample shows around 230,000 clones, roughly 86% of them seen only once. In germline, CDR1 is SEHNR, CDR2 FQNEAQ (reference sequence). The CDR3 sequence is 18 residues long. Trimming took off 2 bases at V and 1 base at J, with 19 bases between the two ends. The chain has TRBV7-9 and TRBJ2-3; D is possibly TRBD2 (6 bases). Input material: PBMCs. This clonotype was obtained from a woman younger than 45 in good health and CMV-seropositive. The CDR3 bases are TGTGCCAGCAGCTTACTGGGCCGAGCGGGCTGGGGCACAGATACGCAGTATTTT. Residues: CASSLLGRAGWGTDTQYF.